Each of the 11 T cell receptor beta chains below was sequenced from the same sample in a study of blood T cell repertoires in COVID-19. The table came from immunoSEQ multiplex PCR; TCRdb's copy has only in-frame clones and leaves some out. The table includes 200,000 to 250,000 clones, about 88% detected once. The sequenced material came from peripheral blood. The origin of the receptors is a man between 50 and 59 years old with COVID-19, enrolled during active disease.

The gene calls are TRBV2 and TRBJ2-2; no clear D gene. The CDR3 covers 15 residues. V lost 8 bases and J lost 0, with 13 bases in between. Germline lookup yields CDR1 SNHLY and CDR2 FYNNEI. This CDR3 reads CASCQATPNTGELFF. The CDR3 nucleotides read TGTGCCAGCTGCCAAGCGACCCCGAACACCGGGGAGCTGTTTTTT.

The chain couples TRBV30 to TRBJ2-7, with 7 bases lining up with TRBD1. V gave up 7 bases and J gave up 5 bases; unmatched junction bases: 11. The length of the CDR3 is 13 residues. Germline V lookup: CDR1 GTSNPN, CDR2 SVGIG (reference sequence). Here the CDR3 reads CAFRTGVSDEQYF. The CDR3 DNA sequence: TGTGCCTTCCGAACAGGGGTCAGCGACGAGCAGTACTTC.

This chain joins TRBV5-1 and TRBJ2-6; 7 bases map to TRBD2. The germline gives CDR1 SGHRS, CDR2 YFSETQ. The V segment lost 3 bases and the J segment 0 bases; nucleotides outside the gene matches: 18. The CDR3 is made up of 21 amino acids. CDR3: CASSSGLGLPGGISGANVLTF. The CDR3 nucleotides are TGCGCCAGCAGCTCGGGGTTGGGTCTTCCGGGGGGAATCTCTGGGGCCAACGTCCTGACTTTC.

This clone showed up just a few times. The gene calls are TRBV30 and TRBJ1-2; D is possibly TRBD1 (5 bases). Trimming took 5 bases from V and 4 from J, leaving 23 bases between them. Germline assignment: CDR1 GTSNPN and CDR2 SVGIG (reference sequence). This CDR3 is built from 16 residues. DNA for the CDR3: TGTGCCTGGTCCCCTTACAGACCCCAGGGATCCTATGGCTACACCTTC. Its protein is CAWSPYRPQGSYGYTF.

The V and J genes are TRBV4-2 and TRBJ2-3; 9 bases align to TRBD2. Per germline, CDR1 LGHNA and CDR2 YNFKEQ. This CDR3 is built from 18 residues. V shed 4 bases and J 0 bases; nucleotides not matched to a gene: 11. CDR3 loop: CASSPGNSGGTSTDTQYF. DNA for the CDR3: TGTGCCAGCAGCCCTGGTAATAGCGGGGGCACTAGCACAGATACGCAGTATTTT.

V usage is TRBV3-1 (or the pseudogene TRBV3-2) and J usage is TRBJ1-5, with D possibly TRBD1 on 5 matching bases. CDR1 LGHDT and CDR2 YNNKEL come from the germline V gene (reference sequence). V was pared by 2 bases and J by 6 bases, with 8 bases between. The CDR3 sequence is 13 residues long. The CDR3: CASSQQGGQPQHF. CDR3 DNA: TGTGCCAGCAGCCAACAGGGTGGTCAGCCCCAGCATTTT.

The chain links TRBV5-6 to TRBJ2-5, with D possibly TRBD2 on 6 matching bases. This CDR3 region has 14 residues. Trimming stripped 1 base from V and 7 bases from J, with 14 bases between. Germline V CDR1 and CDR2: SGHDT, YYEEEE. This CDR3 reads CASSLWGGTATQYF. The CDR3 nucleotides read TGTGCCAGCAGCTTGTGGGGCGGGACGGCGACCCAGTACTTC.

V is TRBV29-1 and J is TRBJ1-2; TRBD1 aligns across 9 bases. The CDR3 consists of 11 residues. V gave up 6 bases and J gave up 9 bases; unmatched junction bases: 5. Germline assignment: CDR1 SQVTM and CDR2 ANQGSEA. CDR3 nucleotides: TGCAGCGTGTGGACAGGGGCTCGCTACACCTTC. Its translation is CSVWTGARYTF.

The chain joins TRBV12-3 or TRBV12-4 to TRBJ2-1; D not resolved. The CDR3 is made up of 11 amino acids. The V end was cut by 6 bases, the J end by 4 bases, with 4 bases between. The CDR3 DNA reads as TGTGCCAGCAGAGCTTACAATGAGCAGTTCTTC. Protein sequence: CASRAYNEQFF.

The rearrangement links TRBV5-1 to TRBJ1-1, with 7 bases that match TRBD1. CDR1 and CDR2 (germline): SGHRS, YFSETQ. The CDR3 sequence is 15 residues long. The V and J ends lost 2 bases and 8 bases, in that order; junction bases with no gene match: 12. CDR3 amino acids: CASSFGRGSALEAFF. The CDR3 DNA follows: TGCGCCAGCAGCTTTGGCAGGGGGTCTGCTTTAGAAGCTTTCTTT.

Remarks on this clone: This CDR3 is also generated by other DNA sequences in the sample. This chain links TRBV30 with TRBJ2-1, with TRBD2 identical over 14 bases. The V gene's germline CDR1 is GTSNPN and CDR2 SVGIG (reference sequence). The CDR3 covers 14 residues. V was pared by 3 bases and J by 8 bases, with 3 bases of the junction left unmatched. The CDR3 DNA is TGTGCCTGGAGCGGACTAGCGGGGGGCCATGAGCAGTTCTTC. Protein: CAWSGLAGGHEQFF.